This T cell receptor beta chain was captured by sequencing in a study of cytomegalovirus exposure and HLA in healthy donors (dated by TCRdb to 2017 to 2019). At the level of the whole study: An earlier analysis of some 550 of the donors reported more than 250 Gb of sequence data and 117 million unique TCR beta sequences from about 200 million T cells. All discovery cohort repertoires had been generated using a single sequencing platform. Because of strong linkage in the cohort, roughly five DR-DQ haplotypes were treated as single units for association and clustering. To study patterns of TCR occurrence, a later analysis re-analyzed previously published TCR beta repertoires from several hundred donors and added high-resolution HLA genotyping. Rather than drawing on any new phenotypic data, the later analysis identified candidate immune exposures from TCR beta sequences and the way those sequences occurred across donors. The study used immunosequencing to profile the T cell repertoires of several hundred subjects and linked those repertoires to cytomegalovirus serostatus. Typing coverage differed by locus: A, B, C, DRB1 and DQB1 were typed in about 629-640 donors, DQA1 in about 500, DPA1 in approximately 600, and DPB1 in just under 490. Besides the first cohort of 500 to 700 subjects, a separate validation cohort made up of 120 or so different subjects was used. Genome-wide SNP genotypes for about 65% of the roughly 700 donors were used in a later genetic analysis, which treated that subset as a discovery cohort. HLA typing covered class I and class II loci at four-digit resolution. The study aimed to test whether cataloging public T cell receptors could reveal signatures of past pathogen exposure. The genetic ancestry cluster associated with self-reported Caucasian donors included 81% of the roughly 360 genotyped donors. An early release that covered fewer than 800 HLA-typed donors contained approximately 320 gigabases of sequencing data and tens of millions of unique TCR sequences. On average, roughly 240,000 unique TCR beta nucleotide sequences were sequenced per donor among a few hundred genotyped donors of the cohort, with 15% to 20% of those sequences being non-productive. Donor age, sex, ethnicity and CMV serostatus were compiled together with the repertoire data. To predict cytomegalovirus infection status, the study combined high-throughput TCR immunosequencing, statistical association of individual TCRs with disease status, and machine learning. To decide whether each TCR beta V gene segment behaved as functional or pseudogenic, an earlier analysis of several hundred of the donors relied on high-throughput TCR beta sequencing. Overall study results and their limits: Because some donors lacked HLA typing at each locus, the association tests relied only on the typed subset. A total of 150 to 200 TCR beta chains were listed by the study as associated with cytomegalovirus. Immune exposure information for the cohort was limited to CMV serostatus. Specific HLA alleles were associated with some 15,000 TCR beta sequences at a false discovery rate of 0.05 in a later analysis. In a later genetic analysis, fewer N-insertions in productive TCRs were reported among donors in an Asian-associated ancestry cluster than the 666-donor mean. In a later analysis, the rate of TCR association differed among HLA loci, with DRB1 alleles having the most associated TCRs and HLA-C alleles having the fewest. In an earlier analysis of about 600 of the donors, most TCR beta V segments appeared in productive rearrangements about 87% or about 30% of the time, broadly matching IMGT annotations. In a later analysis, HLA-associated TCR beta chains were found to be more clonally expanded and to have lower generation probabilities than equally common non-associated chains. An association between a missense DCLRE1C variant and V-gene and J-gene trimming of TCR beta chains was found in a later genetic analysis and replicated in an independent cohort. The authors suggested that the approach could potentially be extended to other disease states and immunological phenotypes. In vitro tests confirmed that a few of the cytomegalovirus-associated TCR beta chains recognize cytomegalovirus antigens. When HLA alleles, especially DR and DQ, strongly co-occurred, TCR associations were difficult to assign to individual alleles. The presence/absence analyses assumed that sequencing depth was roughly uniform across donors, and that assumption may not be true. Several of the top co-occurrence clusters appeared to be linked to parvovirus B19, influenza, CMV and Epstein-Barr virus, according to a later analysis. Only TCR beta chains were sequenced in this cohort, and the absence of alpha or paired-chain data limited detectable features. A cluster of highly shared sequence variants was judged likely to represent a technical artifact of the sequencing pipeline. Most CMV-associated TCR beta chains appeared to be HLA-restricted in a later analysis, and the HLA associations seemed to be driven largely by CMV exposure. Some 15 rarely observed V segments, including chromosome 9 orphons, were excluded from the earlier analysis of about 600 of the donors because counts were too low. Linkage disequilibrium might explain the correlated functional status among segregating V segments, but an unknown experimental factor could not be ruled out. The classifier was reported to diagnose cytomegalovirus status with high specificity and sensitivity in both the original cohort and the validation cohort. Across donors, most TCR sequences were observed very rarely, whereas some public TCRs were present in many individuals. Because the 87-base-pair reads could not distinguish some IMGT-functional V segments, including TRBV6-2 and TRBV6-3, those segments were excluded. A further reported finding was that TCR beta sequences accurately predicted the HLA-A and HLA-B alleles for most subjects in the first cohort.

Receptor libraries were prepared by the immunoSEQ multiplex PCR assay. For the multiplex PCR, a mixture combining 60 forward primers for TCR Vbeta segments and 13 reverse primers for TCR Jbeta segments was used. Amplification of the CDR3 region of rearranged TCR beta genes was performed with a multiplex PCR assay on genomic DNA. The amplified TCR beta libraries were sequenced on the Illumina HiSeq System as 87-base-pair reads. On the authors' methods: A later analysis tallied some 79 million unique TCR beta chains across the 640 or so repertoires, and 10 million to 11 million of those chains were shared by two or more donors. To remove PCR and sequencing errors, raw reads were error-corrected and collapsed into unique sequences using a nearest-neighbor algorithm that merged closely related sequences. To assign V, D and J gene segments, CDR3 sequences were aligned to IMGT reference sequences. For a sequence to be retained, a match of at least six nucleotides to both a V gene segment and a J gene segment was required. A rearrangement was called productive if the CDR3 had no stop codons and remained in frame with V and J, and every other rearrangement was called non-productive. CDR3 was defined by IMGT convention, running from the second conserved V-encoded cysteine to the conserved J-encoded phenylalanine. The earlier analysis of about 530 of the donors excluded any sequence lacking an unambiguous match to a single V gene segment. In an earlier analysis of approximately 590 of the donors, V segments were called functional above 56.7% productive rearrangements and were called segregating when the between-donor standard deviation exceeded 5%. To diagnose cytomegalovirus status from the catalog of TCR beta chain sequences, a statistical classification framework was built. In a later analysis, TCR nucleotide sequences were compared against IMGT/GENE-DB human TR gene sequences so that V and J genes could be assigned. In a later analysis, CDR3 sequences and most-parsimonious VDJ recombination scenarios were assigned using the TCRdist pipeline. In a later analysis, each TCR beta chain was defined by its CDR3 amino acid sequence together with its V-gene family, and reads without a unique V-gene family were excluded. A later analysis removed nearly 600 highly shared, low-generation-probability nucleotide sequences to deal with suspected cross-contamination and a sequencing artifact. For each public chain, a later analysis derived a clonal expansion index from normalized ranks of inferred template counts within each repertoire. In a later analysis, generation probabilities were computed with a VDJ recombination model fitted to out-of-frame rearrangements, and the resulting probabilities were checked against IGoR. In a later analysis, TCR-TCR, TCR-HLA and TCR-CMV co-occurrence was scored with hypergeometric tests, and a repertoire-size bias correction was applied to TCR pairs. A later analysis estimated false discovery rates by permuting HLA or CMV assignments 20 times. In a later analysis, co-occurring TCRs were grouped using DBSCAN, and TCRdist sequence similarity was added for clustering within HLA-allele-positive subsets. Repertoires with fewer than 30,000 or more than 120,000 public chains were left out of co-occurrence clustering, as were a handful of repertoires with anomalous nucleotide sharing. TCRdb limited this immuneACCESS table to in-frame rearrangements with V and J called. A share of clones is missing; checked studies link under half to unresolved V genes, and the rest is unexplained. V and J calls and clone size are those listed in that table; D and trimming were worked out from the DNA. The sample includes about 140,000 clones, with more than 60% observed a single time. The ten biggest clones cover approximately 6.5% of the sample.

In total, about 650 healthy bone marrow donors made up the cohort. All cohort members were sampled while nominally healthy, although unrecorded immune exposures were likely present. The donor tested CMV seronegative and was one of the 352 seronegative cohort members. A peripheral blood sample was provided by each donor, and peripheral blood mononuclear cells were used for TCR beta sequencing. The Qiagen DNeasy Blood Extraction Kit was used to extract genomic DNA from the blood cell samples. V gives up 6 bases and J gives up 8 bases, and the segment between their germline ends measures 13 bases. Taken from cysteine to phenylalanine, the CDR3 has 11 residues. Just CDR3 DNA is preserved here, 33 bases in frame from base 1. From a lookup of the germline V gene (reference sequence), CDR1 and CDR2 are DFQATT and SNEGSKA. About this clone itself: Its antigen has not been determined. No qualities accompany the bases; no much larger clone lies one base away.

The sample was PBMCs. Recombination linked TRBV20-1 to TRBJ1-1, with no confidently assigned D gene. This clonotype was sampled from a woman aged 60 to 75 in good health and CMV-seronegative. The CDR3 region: CSAPQWSEAFF. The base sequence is TGCAGTGCCCCCCAATGGAGCGAAGCTTTCTTT.